The sequence of this T cell receptor (beta chain) was determined in a study of blood T cell repertoires in COVID-19. Germline V gives CDR1 LNHDA, CDR2 SQIVND (reference sequence). Trimming left V 2 bases short and J 1 base short, with 9 bases between. This CDR3 has 15 amino acids. This clone appeared a few times. TCRdb keeps only in-frame clones here, not all; method: immunoSEQ multiplex PCR. The sample contains more than 90,000 clones, roughly 86% of which appear only once. The chain uses TRBV19 and TRBJ1-5; no clear D gene. This TCR was sampled from a woman under 40 with acute or convalescent COVID-19. Sequenced: peripheral blood. The CDR3 loop reads CASSIRERSNQPQHF. The DNA of the CDR3 is TGTGCCAGTAGTATAAGGGAGAGGAGCAATCAGCCCCAGCATTTT.